These T cell receptor beta chains were read from a single sample in a study of T cells in Graves' hyperthyroidism and ophthalmopathy. TCRdb re-called the multiplex PCR reads through MiXCR, storing one row per CDR3 protein. The sample lists a few hundred thousand distinct CDR3 sequences, 15% to 18% seen once, with around 30% in the top ten. Sequencing was done on a sample of blood. Receptor source: a woman in her late teens or twenties with Graves' hyperthyroidism that later progressed to Graves' ophthalmopathy. Both conserved end residues are part of each CDR3. D genes are given only for firm matches. Clone size is given for some rows only: seen once, a few or many times, or a class if the clone is expanded.

TRBV9,TRBJ2-1,few,TRBD2,CASTIGLAGKNEQFF,TGTGCCAGCACCATTGGACTAGCGGGAAAGAACGAGCAGTTCTTC
TRBV30,TRBJ1-1,many,-,CAWGKEMNTEAFF,TGTGCCTGGGGTAAGGAGATGAACACTGAAGCTTTCTTT
TRBV28,TRBJ2-7,many,TRBD2,CASSASGRAFYEQYF,TGTGCCAGCAGTGCTAGCGGGAGGGCATTCTACGAGCAGTACTTC
TRBV20-1,TRBJ2-7,many,TRBD2,CSARATQQGLAGVLPYEQYF,TGCAGTGCTAGAGCCACACAACAGGGACTAGCGGGAGTCCTACCCTACGAGCAGTACTTC
TRBV6-5,TRBJ2-1,few,-,CASSLLRPSPFSYNEQFF,TGTGCCAGCAGCTTACTCAGACCGTCACCGTTCTCCTACAATGAGCAGTTCTTC
TRBV20-1,TRBJ1-6,few,-,CSARDSRTDSPLHF,TGCAGTGCTAGAGATTCACGGACGGATTCACCCCTCCACTTT
TRBV28,TRBJ2-3,many,-,CASSLWAGTNTDTQYF,TGTGCCAGCAGTTTATGGGCCGGGACGAACACAGATACGCAGTATTTT
TRBV6-1,TRBJ2-2,-,TRBD1,CASTRTTGKTGELFF,TGTGCCAGCACCCGCACGACAGGGAAAACCGGGGAGCTGTTTTTT
TRBV9,TRBJ2-2,-,TRBD2,CASSVSGLAGTNTGELFF,TGTGCCAGCAGCGTATCCGGACTAGCGGGGACGAACACCGGGGAGCTGTTTTTT
TRBV20-1,TRBJ2-7,few,-,CSARPTGYYEQYF,TGCAGTGCTAGACCCACAGGGTACTACGAGCAGTACTTC
TRBV6-2/TRBV6-3,TRBJ2-3,-,TRBD2,CASRRLAGELSTQYF,TGTGCCAGCAGGCGACTAGCGGGAGAATTGAGTACGCAGTATTTT
TRBV7-9,TRBJ1-2,many,-,CASSLAVGGLYGYTF,TGTGCCAGCAGCTTAGCGGTGGGCGGTCTTTATGGCTACACCTTC
TRBV27,TRBJ1-5,many,TRBD1,CASRSGGQNQPQHF,TGTGCCAGCAGATCAGGGGGGCAGAATCAGCCCCAGCATTTT
TRBV7-9,TRBJ2-5,-,TRBD1,CASSSPGTGFKETQYF,TGTGCCAGCAGCAGTCCCGGGACAGGGTTCAAAGAGACCCAGTACTTC
TRBV9,TRBJ2-2,-,-,CASSANYRSATGELFF,TGTGCCAGCAGCGCTAACTACCGGTCTGCTACCGGGGAGCTGTTTTTT
TRBV14,TRBJ1-1,many,-,CASSQEWTVNTEAFF,TGTGCCAGCAGCCAAGAATGGACAGTGAACACTGAAGCTTTCTTT
TRBV7-3,TRBJ2-6,-,-,CASSLKPTGTLLSGANVLTF,TGTGCCAGCAGCTTAAAGCCGACAGGGACTTTACTCTCTGGGGCCAACGTCCTGACTTTC
TRBV27,TRBJ2-3,many,TRBD1,CASSHPGQGARADTQYF,TGTGCCAGCAGTCACCCGGGACAGGGGGCCAGGGCAGATACGCAGTATTTT
TRBV7-9,TRBJ2-5,many,-,CASSKTGPSETQYF,TGTGCCAGCAGCAAAACCGGACCTTCAGAGACCCAGTACTTC
TRBV12-3/TRBV12-4,TRBJ2-7,many,-,CASSPSGTRAYEQYF,TGTGCCAGCAGTCCTTCCGGGACACGCGCCTACGAGCAGTACTTC
TRBV5-8,TRBJ2-1,many,-,CASSSSGFGSYNEQFF,TGTGCCAGCAGCTCGAGCGGGTTTGGCTCCTACAATGAGCAGTTCTTC
TRBV6-2/TRBV6-3,TRBJ1-1,many,-,CASSYPPGHPNTEAFF,TGTGCCAGCAGCTATCCCCCGGGACATCCGAACACTGAAGCTTTCTTT
TRBV9,TRBJ1-1,-,-,CASSPDSDVNTEAFF,TGTGCCAGCAGCCCTGACTCGGACGTGAACACTGAAGCTTTCTTT
TRBV4-1,TRBJ2-7,few,-,CASSQRQGRDEQYF,TGCGCCAGCAGCCAAAGACAGGGGAGGGACGAGCAGTACTTC
TRBV18,TRBJ1-2,few,TRBD1,CASSQQQGNYGYTF,TGTGCCAGCTCACAGCAACAGGGGAACTATGGCTACACCTTC
TRBV6-5,TRBJ1-1,many,-,CASSYSPAGSNTEAFF,TGTGCCAGCAGTTACTCCCCCGCAGGATCGAACACTGAAGCTTTCTTT
TRBV18,TRBJ1-2,few,-,CASSLSGSDGYTF,TGTGCCAGCTCCCTTTCGGGATCCGATGGCTACACCTTC
TRBV9,TRBJ2-2,few,-,CASSQGSPSTGELFF,TGTGCCAGCAGCCAAGGGAGCCCCAGCACCGGGGAGCTGTTTTTT
TRBV9,TRBJ2-2,few,-,CASSGGGELFF,TGTGCCAGCAGCGGAGGCGGGGAGCTGTTTTTT